The 27 T cell receptor beta chains below all came from one sample that was sequenced in a study of cytomegalovirus exposure and HLA in healthy donors. Researchers ran the PCR with 60 Vbeta and 13 Jbeta primers. Profiled with immunoSEQ multiplex PCR; TCRdb holds only in-frame clones, not every one. The sample includes around 190,000 clones, about 77% of them seen just once. Sequencing was performed on PBMCs. These receptors were obtained from a young woman in good health and CMV-seronegative.

This chain links TRBV10-1 with TRBJ1-2; TRBD1 aligns across 8 bases. CDR1 and CDR2 (germline): WNHNN, SYGVQD (reference sequence). The CDR3 loop spans 13 amino acids. V trimming: 5 bases; J trimming: 7 bases; junction bases outside the gene matches: 6. CDR3 DNA sequence: TGCGCCAGCAGTCCAGGGGGCACGGGTGGCTACACCTTC. Residues: CASSPGGTGGYTF.

This chain joins TRBV5-4 and TRBJ1-2, with D unresolved. Trimming removed 0 bases from V and 2 bases from J, with 5 bases in between. The V gene's germline CDR1 is SGHNT and CDR2 YYREEE (reference sequence). This CDR3 region has 13 residues. The CDR3 region is CASSLERNYGYTF. The CDR3 bases are TGTGCCAGCAGCTTGGAGCGGAACTATGGCTACACCTTC.

This sequence joins TRBV6-5 and TRBJ1-2; D gene ambiguous. This CDR3 region has 14 residues. Between the trimmed V and J ends, which lost 0 bases and 2 bases, there was a span of 7 bases. Germline V gene lookup returns CDR1 MNHEY and CDR2 SVGAGI. CDR3 region: CASSYSGGNYGYTF. The DNA of the CDR3 is TGTGCCAGCAGTTACTCGGGCGGGAACTATGGCTACACCTTC.

The chain joins TRBV28 to TRBJ2-7; a weak D match, TRBD1 (6 bases). Per germline, CDR1 MDHEN and CDR2 SYDVKM. The CDR3 is 15 residues long. V was clipped by 4 bases and J by 4 bases, with 17 bases between them. CDR3 residues: CASSSPGHNRYEQYF. CDR3 in DNA: TGTGCCAGCAGTTCGCCGGGACACAACCGTTACGAGCAGTACTTC.

The chain carries TRBV5-1 and TRBJ1-6; 8 positions match TRBD1. CDR1 and CDR2 from the germline V gene are SGHRS and YFSETQ. J was trimmed by 7 bases and V by 5 bases; bases with no gene match: 8. CDR3 size: 15 residues. The CDR3 coding sequence is TGCGCCAGCAGTTCTGGACAGGGATTGAATTCACCCCTCCACTTT. It encodes CASSSGQGLNSPLHF.

V gene TRBV9 combines with J gene TRBJ2-5; 7 nucleotides agree with TRBD1. The junction had 17 bases not matched to a gene; V was cut back by 7 bases and J by 5 bases. Germline CDR1 SGDLS, CDR2 YYNGEE. The length of the CDR3 is 16 residues. CDR3 loop: CASSNRGDSEWETQYF. DNA for the CDR3: TGTGCCAGCTCAAACCGTGGGGACAGTGAATGGGAGACCCAGTACTTC. The complete variable domain, with remaining parts taken from reference TRBV9 and TRBJ2-5, reads DSGVTQTPKHLITATGQRVTLRCSPRSGDLSVYWYQQSLDQGLQFLIQYYNGEERAKGNILERFSAQQFPDLHSELNLSSLELGDSALYFCASSNRGDSEWETQYFGPGTRLLVL.

This chain joins TRBV7-6 and TRBJ1-4; D is perhaps TRBD1 (6 bases). This CDR3 comprises 13 residues. CDR1 SGHVS and CDR2 FNYEAQ come from the germline V gene. V was clipped by 3 bases and J by 7 bases, with 9 bases between them. The CDR3 DNA reads as TGTGCCAGCAGCTTGTTCAGGGGTGAAAAACTGTTTTTT. As protein: CASSLFRGEKLFF.

V usage is TRBV30 and J usage is TRBJ2-1; maybe TRBD2 (6 bases). CDR1 GTSNPN and CDR2 SVGIG come from the germline V gene (reference sequence). The CDR3 has 22 amino acids. V was cut by 3 bases and J by 1 base, with 34 bases left in between. CDR3 DNA: TGTGCCTGGAGACCTAGGCCAACTAGCCCCTTTCCCAATATGAGATCCTACAATGAGCAGTTCTTC. It codes for CAWRPRPTSPFPNMRSYNEQFF. The full variable domain, with the rest looked up from reference TRBV30 and TRBJ2-1, is SQTIHQWPATLVQPVGSPLSLECTVEGTSNPNLYWYRQAAGRGLQLLFYSVGIGQISSEVPQNLSASRPQDRQFILSSKKLLLSDSGFYLCAWRPRPTSPFPNMRSYNEQFFGPGTRLTVL.

The V call is TRBV27, the J call TRBJ2-7; D is perhaps TRBD1 (5 bases). Germline loops: CDR1 MNHEY, CDR2 SMNVEV (reference sequence). The CDR3 runs 12 residues. Trimming took 4 bases from V and 6 from J, leaving 10 bases between them. CDR3 protein: CASSSGSSEQYF. Written as DNA, the CDR3 is TGTGCCAGCAGTTCAGGGTCGAGCGAGCAGTACTTC.

The chain couples TRBV4-2 to TRBJ1-2; 9 nucleotides align to TRBD1. Trimming removed 5 bases from V and 2 bases from J; junction bases left unmatched: 3. The germline V gene encodes CDR1 LGHNA and CDR2 YNFKEQ. The length of the CDR3 is 14 residues. CDR3 coding DNA: TGTGCCAGCAGCTCCGGGACAGGGAACTATGGCTACACCTTC. As protein: CASSSGTGNYGYTF.

The gene calls are TRBV4-2 and TRBJ2-1; 8 bases line up with TRBD2. The CDR3 is 15 residues long. Trimming cost V 1 base and J 8 bases; bases outside gene matches: 7. Germline CDR1 reads LGHNA; CDR2 reads YNFKEQ. The CDR3 region has the DNA TGTGCCAGCAGCCAAGGAACCCGGGGGGGCGATGAGCAGTTCTTC. This encodes CASSQGTRGGDEQFF.

This chain connects TRBV6-1 to TRBJ2-2; TRBD2 matches 12 bases. J was trimmed by 4 bases and V by 4 bases; bases with no gene match: 4. The CDR3 loop spans 16 amino acids. Per germline, CDR1 MNHNS and CDR2 SASEGT. CDR3 loop: CASSGTSGRITGELFF. The CDR3, as DNA: TGTGCCAGCAGTGGTACTAGCGGGAGGATCACCGGGGAGCTGTTTTTT.

Regarding this clone: One junction end does not reproduce the germline sequence, and a read error may be involved. V usage is TRBV4-1 and J usage is TRBJ1-2; D not certain. CDR1 and CDR2 from the germline V gene are MGHRA and YSYEKL. CDR3 length equals 15 residues. CDR3 sequence: CASSQPTSSYYGYPF. The DNA for the CDR3 is TGCGCCAGCAGCCAACCGACGAGTTCTTACTATGGCTACCCCTTC.

This chain links TRBV4-2 with TRBJ2-1, with 7 bases fitting TRBD2. The germline V gene encodes CDR1 LGHNA and CDR2 YNFKEQ. The V and J ends lost 1 base and 14 bases, in that order; junction bases with no gene match: 11. The length of the CDR3 is 14 residues. CDR3 in amino acids: CASSQAGGPGSEFF. The CDR3 region has the DNA TGTGCCAGCAGCCAAGCGGGAGGACCGGGGAGTGAGTTCTTC.

The genes are TRBV2 and TRBJ1-6; TRBD1 matches at 10 bases. Germline V CDR1 and CDR2: SNHLY, FYNNEI. Germline trimming cut 5 bases from V and 9 bases from J; bases unmatched to any gene: 7. The CDR3 runs to 15 residues. CDR3 in DNA: TGTGCCAGCAGTTCATTGACAGGGGGCCCTTCACCCCTCCACTTT. Protein sequence: CASSSLTGGPSPLHF.

V is TRBV21-1 and J is TRBJ1-3. TRBV21-1 is a documented pseudogene. The CDR3 has 16 amino acids. The CDR3 DNA is TGTGCCAGCAGCAAAGAGGACTGGAGCTCTGGAAACACCATATATTTT. It encodes CASSKEDWSSGNTIYF.

This clone came up once. This chain uses TRBV5-1 with TRBJ2-3; 10 bases are a match to TRBD2. The germline V gene has CDR1 SGHRS and CDR2 YFSETQ. The CDR3 is 16 residues long. V lost 2 bases and J lost 5; bases outside the gene matches: 8. CDR3 sequence reads: CASSFLSGGAGDTQYF. In DNA form, the CDR3 reads TGCGCCAGCAGCTTTTTAAGCGGGGGGGCGGGAGATACGCAGTATTTT.

This clone was recorded only once. The chain employs TRBV7-9 and TRBJ2-1, with unresolved D. V dropped 7 bases and J dropped 7 bases, with 8 bases sitting between them. The CDR3 totals 11 residues. Germline lookup yields CDR1 SEHNR and CDR2 FQNEAQ (reference sequence). CDR3 region: CASTQMNEQFF. The CDR3 DNA reads TGTGCCAGCACCCAAATGAATGAGCAGTTCTTC.

A single count supports this clone. CDR3: CASSKTPRTQGMRVGNYGYTF. In DNA form, the CDR3 reads TGTGCCAGCAGCAAAACCCCCCGAACCCAGGGAATGCGCGTAGGTAACTATGGCTACACCTTC. The chain has TRBV21-1 and TRBJ1-2; the table's D gene call, TRBD1, was not cross checked with the DNA. TRBV21-1 is a known pseudogene. The CDR3 is 21 amino acids.

The genes are TRBV10-3 and TRBJ2-1; maybe TRBD1 (5 bases). The CDR3 extends over 13 amino acids. The ends were cut back, 5 bases at V and 8 bases at J, with 13 bases in the middle. Germline V gives CDR1 ENHRY, CDR2 SYGVKD. The CDR3: CAISSFQGDEQFF. The CDR3 DNA is TGTGCCATCAGTTCTTTTCAGGGCGATGAGCAGTTCTTC.

This clone was detected a few times. This chain links TRBV19 with TRBJ1-2, with a possible D match to TRBD1 (6 bases). Germline V lookup: CDR1 LNHDA, CDR2 SQIVND (reference sequence). V was trimmed by 7 bases and J by 6 bases, leaving 27 bases between them. There are 17 residues in the CDR3. The CDR3 coding sequence is TGTGCCAGTACCACACCCAGCTGGGCAGGGGATTTTCATGGCTACACCTTC. Protein product: CASTTPSWAGDFHGYTF.

The chain carries TRBV13 and TRBJ1-1; tentative D call: TRBD1 (6 bases). The CDR3 spans 13 residues. Trimming left V 5 bases short and J 8 bases short, with 15 bases between. Germline V lookup: CDR1 PRHDT, CDR2 FYEKMQ (reference sequence). The CDR3 protein is CASSPRAGTEAFF. The CDR3 DNA reads as TGTGCCAGCAGCCCCAGGGCCGGGACAGAAGCTTTCTTT.

Concerning this clone: A junction boundary mismatches the germline segment, possibly from a read error. The chain uses TRBV6-6 and TRBJ1-2, with TRBD1 as a possible D gene (5 bases). Germline lookup yields CDR1 MNHNY and CDR2 SVGAGI (reference sequence). The length of the CDR3 is 14 residues. CDR3: CASTAMGGKYGYPF. The CDR3 DNA reads TGTGCCAGCACCGCGATGGGGGGGAAGTATGGCTACCCCTTC.

The V call is TRBV6-5, the J call TRBJ2-5; 10 nucleotides align to TRBD2. V was pared by 2 bases and J by 2 bases, with 5 bases of the junction left unmatched. CDR3 length: 16 amino acids. Germline values: CDR1 MNHEY, CDR2 SVGAGI. CDR3 loop: CASSYGGLATQETQYF. The CDR3 DNA reads as TGTGCCAGCAGTTACGGGGGACTAGCGACGCAAGAGACCCAGTACTTC.

This chain links TRBV7-3 with TRBJ1-1; D ambiguous. Germline CDR1 SGHTA, CDR2 FQGTGA. The V gene lost 2 bases and the J gene lost 4 bases, with 11 bases spanning the gap. This CDR3 has 14 residues. As DNA, the CDR3 is TGTGCCAGCAGCTTATCTGGAGGAGGCACTGAAGCTTTCTTT. Translated, it gives CASSLSGGGTEAFF. Supplemented by reference TRBV7-3 and TRBJ1-1, the full variable domain reads GAGVSQTPSNKVTEKGKYVELRCDPISGHTALYWYRQSLGQGPEFLIYFQGTGAADDSGLPNDRFFAVRPEGSVSTLKIQRTERGDSAVYLCASSLSGGGTEAFFGQGTRLTVV.

Points on this clone: At one end the junction does not follow the germline gene, possibly because of a read error. This chain links TRBV18 with TRBJ2-7; D uncertain. The CDR3 has 12 amino acids. From germline, CDR1 is KGHSH and CDR2 LQKENI. CDR3 in amino acids: CVSSPFLGEQYF. CDR3 nucleotide sequence: TGTGTCAGCTCACCCTTCCTCGGCGAGCAGTACTTC.

The chain is built from TRBV28 and TRBJ1-2, with 10 bases lining up with TRBD1. Germline trimming cut 2 bases from V and 4 bases from J; bases unmatched to any gene: 4. Looked up from germline, CDR1 is MDHEN and CDR2 is SYDVKM. This CDR3 region has 15 residues. Here the CDR3 DNA reads TGTGCCAGCAGTTTAACCGGGACAGGGGTCTATGGCTACACCTTC. This sequence encodes CASSLTGTGVYGYTF.